One sample yielded the 15 T cell receptor beta chains listed below, sequenced in a study of cytomegalovirus exposure and HLA in healthy donors. The PCR was carried out with 60 Vbeta primers and 13 Jbeta primers. The assay was immunoSEQ multiplex PCR, and TCRdb's table has in-frame clones only and misses some. Counted here are under 130,000 clones, about 70% occurring once; the ten biggest clones make up roughly 2.7%. The specimen sequenced was PBMCs. Receptors were obtained from a man between 45 and 60 years old in good health and CMV-seropositive.

The CDR3, as DNA: TGTGCCAGCAGTGTCCGGGACAGGGATCCGGATACGCAGTATTTT. It translates to CASSVRDRDPDTQYF. J is TRBJ2-3 and V is TRBV6-1; 9 nucleotides line up with TRBD1. V gave up 4 bases and J gave up 6 bases; unmatched junction bases: 8. Germline V gene lookup returns CDR1 MNHNS and CDR2 SASEGT. CDR3 length equals 15 residues.

The gene calls are TRBV10-1 and TRBJ2-5, with D tentatively TRBD2 (5 bases). The J call may be in error: the DNA end matches TRBJ2-7 better. The CDR3 length is 13 residues. The germline V gene encodes CDR1 WNHNN and CDR2 SYGVQD (reference sequence). CDR3 nucleotide sequence: TGCGCCAGCAGTGGAGAGGGTTTTTACGAGCAGTACTTC. It yields the protein CASSGEGFYEQYF.

This clone was counted once. The V gene is TRBV6-5, the J gene TRBJ2-7; maybe TRBD2 (6 bases). V gave up 5 bases and J gave up 2 bases, with 10 bases separating them. The CDR3 loop spans 13 amino acids. Germline V CDR1 and CDR2: MNHEY, SVGAGI. The CDR3: CASSRDWPYEQYF. For the CDR3, the DNA is TGTGCCAGCAGTCGGGACTGGCCCTACGAGCAGTACTTC.

The rearrangement uses TRBV7-9 and TRBJ1-4; the D is unclear. The CDR3 sequence is 16 residues long. V was trimmed by 6 bases and J by 2 bases, leaving 16 bases between them. Germline V CDR1 and CDR2: SEHNR, FQNEAQ (reference sequence). CDR3 coding DNA: TGTGCCAGCAGTCCCCCACGGGGTGTTACTAATGAAAAACTGTTTTTT. Its protein product is CASSPPRGVTNEKLFF.

The genes are TRBV11-1 and TRBJ1-4; weak D call: TRBD1 (6 bases). The germline V gene encodes CDR1 SGHAT and CDR2 FQDESV (reference sequence). This CDR3 comprises 16 residues. Trimming stripped 4 bases from V and 2 bases from J, with 14 bases between. Here the CDR3 DNA reads TGTGCCAGCAGCTCACAACAGGGAGTGACTAATGAAAAACTGTTTTTT. Translated, it gives CASSSQQGVTNEKLFF.

This clone turned up a few times. V and J are TRBV19 and TRBJ1-2, with TRBD1 as a possible D gene (5 bases). Germline CDR1 reads LNHDA; CDR2 reads SQIVND (reference sequence). CDR3 size: 14 residues. Trimming pared 5 bases from V and 4 bases from J, leaving 14 bases between. CDR3 sequence (DNA): TGTGCCAGTAGTGGATTCGGGGGGGGCTATGGCTACACCTTC. Translated, it gives CASSGFGGGYGYTF.

The table lists this clone with many counts. The rearrangement joins TRBV19 to TRBJ1-1; D ambiguous. The germline V gene has CDR1 LNHDA and CDR2 SQIVND (reference sequence). The CDR3 runs 13 residues. V shed 6 bases and J shed 2 bases, with 10 bases lying between them. CDR3 in amino acids: CASRSDTNTEAFF. For the CDR3, the DNA is TGTGCCAGTAGATCCGACACAAACACTGAAGCTTTCTTT.

The CDR3 region is CAISEARTGTYEQYF. The CDR3 DNA reads TGTGCCATCAGTGAAGCTCGGACAGGGACCTACGAGCAGTACTTC. This chain uses TRBV10-3 with TRBJ2-7, with TRBD1 identical over 8 bases. The ends lost 3 bases at V and 2 bases at J; junction bases unmatched: 6. From germline, CDR1 is ENHRY and CDR2 SYGVKD. This CDR3 has 15 residues.

This clone was observed a handful of times. The chain employs TRBV6-1 and TRBJ2-7; TRBD1 matches at 7 bases. CDR1 is MNHNS, CDR2 SASEGT, per germline. The CDR3 extends over 14 amino acids. Germline trimming cut 1 base from V and 0 bases from J; bases unmatched to any gene: 0. CDR3 in DNA: TGTGCCAGCAGTGAAGGGGACAGCTCCTACGAGCAGTACTTC. Translation: CASSEGDSSYEQYF.

The chain joins TRBV4-1 to TRBJ1-2; 8 bases are shared with TRBD1. Per germline, CDR1 MGHRA and CDR2 YSYEKL. The CDR3 has 16 amino acids. V trimming: 2 bases; J trimming: 0 bases; junction bases outside the gene matches: 5. The DNA for the CDR3 is TGCGCCAGCAGCCAACGGCAGGGGGCGTCTAACTATGGCTACACCTTC. It codes for CASSQRQGASNYGYTF.

This clone showed up just once. The chain uses TRBV11-3 and TRBJ2-3; D is unresolved. The CDR3 consists of 14 residues. V lost 0 bases and J lost 8, with 12 bases in between. Germline lookup yields CDR1 SGHNT and CDR2 YENEEA. CDR3 protein: CASSLDRRGSTQYF. The CDR3 DNA is TGTGCCAGCAGCTTAGATCGAAGAGGTTCTACGCAGTATTTT.

V gene TRBV7-6 combines with J gene TRBJ2-2; 16 bases line up with TRBD2. CDR1 and CDR2 from the germline V gene are SGHVS and FNYEAQ. The CDR3 has 18 amino acids. V was clipped by 4 bases and J by 6 bases; unmatched bases: 8. In nucleotides, the CDR3 is TGTGCCAGCAGCTCGTCCGGGACTAGCGGGGGGGCGGCCGGGGAGCTGTTTTTT. Amino acids: CASSSSGTSGGAAGELFF. Supplemented by reference TRBV7-6 and TRBJ2-2, the full variable domain reads GAGVSQSPRYKVTKRGQDVALRCDPISGHVSLYWYRQALGQGPEFLTYFNYEAQQDKSGLPNDRFSAERPEGSISTLTIQRTEQRDSAMYRCASSSSGTSGGAAGELFFGEGSRLTVL.

V gene TRBV27 combines with J gene TRBJ1-6; TRBD1 matches at 7 bases. Germline V gene sequence: CDR1 MNHEY, CDR2 SMNVEV (reference sequence). The CDR3 consists of 15 residues. With 5 bases clipped from V and 1 base from J, the junction kept 2 bases outside the gene matches. The CDR3 DNA is TGTGCCAGCAGTGAGGACAGGTCCTATAATTCACCCCTCCACTTT. It yields the protein CASSEDRSYNSPLHF.

In its sample, this clone was seen a few times. The V gene is TRBV9, the J gene TRBJ1-5, with a tentative D call TRBD1 (5 bases). V was trimmed by 4 bases and J by 5 bases, leaving 10 bases between them. CDR1 is SGDLS and CDR2 is YYNGEE in the germline V gene. The CDR3 is made up of 13 amino acids. This CDR3 is CASSTGGDQPQHF. The CDR3 DNA reads TGTGCCAGCAGCACCGGGGGGGATCAGCCCCAGCATTTT.

The V gene is TRBV25-1, the J gene TRBJ1-2; D might be TRBD1 (5 bases). This CDR3 spans 12 amino acids. Germline loops: CDR1 MGHDK, CDR2 SYGVNS. Between the trimmed V and J ends, which lost 4 bases and 4 bases, there was a span of 7 bases. The CDR3 here is CASSGDSYGYTF. In DNA, the CDR3 is TGTGCCAGCAGTGGAGACAGCTATGGCTACACCTTC.